Shown below are 26 T cell receptor beta chains from a single sample sequenced in a study of blood T cell repertoires in COVID-19. Method: immunoSEQ multiplex PCR; TCRdb's copy keeps in-frame clones and lacks some. The table shows 250,000 to 300,000 clones, with approximately 85% occurring only once. The specimen was PBMCs or T cells enriched from blood (not recorded which). Receptors originate from a woman aged 50 to 60 who had recovered from COVID-19.

The chain recombines TRBV5-6 with TRBJ1-1; D gene unclear. The CDR3 is 12 amino acids. CDR1 and CDR2 from the germline V gene are SGHDT and YYEEEE. V lost 2 bases, J lost 2 bases, and 4 bases lay in between. CDR3 in amino acids: CASSFLNTEAFF. CDR3 bases: TGTGCCAGCAGCTTTCTTAACACTGAAGCTTTCTTT.

The chain has TRBV7-8 and TRBJ2-7; 12 bases map to TRBD2. The CDR3 is made up of 17 amino acids. V lost 3 bases, J lost 0 bases, and 6 bases stayed unmatched. From germline, CDR1 is SGHVS and CDR2 FQNEAQ. CDR3 sequence reads: CASSFGLAGSASYEQYF. CDR3 coding DNA: TGTGCCAGCAGCTTTGGACTAGCGGGATCCGCCTCCTACGAGCAGTACTTC.

The chain has TRBV6-4 and TRBJ2-3; 7 bases line up with TRBD2. J was trimmed by 5 bases and V by 2 bases; bases with no gene match: 1. From germline, CDR1 is MRHNA and CDR2 SNTAGT. The CDR3 consists of 13 residues. CDR3: CASSDGGGDTQYF. CDR3 DNA sequence: TGTGCCAGCAGTGACGGCGGGGGAGATACGCAGTATTTT.

This clone was seen only once. The J gene is TRBJ1-2, the V gene TRBV7-2; tentatively, D is TRBD1 (6 bases). The CDR3 has 16 residues. Germline CDR1 is SGHTA and CDR2 is FQGNSA. V shed 1 base and J shed 13 bases, with 25 bases lying between them. The CDR3 spells CASSLEIVLTGYDLTF. The CDR3, as DNA: TGTGCCAGCAGCTTAGAAATTGTGCTTACAGGGTATGATCTCACCTTC.

J is TRBJ1-3 and V is TRBV5-1; D is uncertain. V was shortened by 0 bases and J by 0 bases, with 7 bases between the two germline ends. Germline V gives CDR1 SGHRS, CDR2 YFSETQ. This CDR3 region has 15 residues. The CDR3 nucleotides are TGCGCCAGCAGCTTGGACGGAGCCTCTGGAAACACCATATATTTT. Translating it yields CASSLDGASGNTIYF. The whole variable domain, remainder taken from reference TRBV5-1 and TRBJ1-3, is KAGVTQTPRYLIKTRGQQVTLSCSPISGHRSVSWYQQTPGQGLQFLFEYFSETQRNKGNFPGRFSGRQFSNSRSEMNVSTLELGDSALYLCASSLDGASGNTIYFGEGSWLTVV.

The chain has TRBV6-5 and TRBJ1-1; 8 nucleotides align to TRBD1. Germline trimming cut 5 bases from V and 5 bases from J; bases unmatched to any gene: 7. The CDR3 extends over 14 amino acids. Germline V gives CDR1 MNHEY, CDR2 SVGAGI. CDR3 protein: CASSILQGGTEAFF. CDR3 DNA sequence: TGTGCCAGCAGTATTCTACAGGGGGGGACTGAAGCTTTCTTT.

V gene TRBV28 combines with J gene TRBJ1-5; 8 bases map to TRBD1. V was clipped by 7 bases and J by 6 bases; unmatched bases: 8. This CDR3 is 14 amino acids long. The germline gives CDR1 MDHEN, CDR2 SYDVKM. CDR3 loop: CASKRTGNGQPQHF. CDR3 sequence (DNA): TGTGCCAGCAAAAGGACAGGGAACGGTCAGCCCCAGCATTTT.

CDR3 loop: CASSPGLGDYEQYF. The CDR3 DNA reads TGTGCCAGCAGCCCGGGACTAGGAGACTACGAGCAGTACTTC. This chain links TRBV4-2 with TRBJ2-7; 8 bases fit TRBD2. CDR3 length equals 14 residues. Trimming removed 4 bases from V and 3 bases from J; junction bases left unmatched: 5. CDR1 is LGHNA, CDR2 YNFKEQ, per germline.

The chain couples TRBV7-9 to TRBJ1-1; D gene unclear. CDR1 and CDR2 from the germline V gene are SEHNR and FQNEAQ (reference sequence). The CDR3 consists of 13 residues. V lost 5 bases to trimming and J lost 1 base, with 8 bases between them. CDR3 residues: CASSRRENTEAFF. CDR3 DNA: TGTGCCAGCAGCCGTCGAGAGAACACTGAAGCTTTCTTT.

J is TRBJ1-6 and V is TRBV28; 10 bases align to TRBD1. The trim removed 8 bases at V and 6 bases at J, leaving 7 bases unmatched. The germline gives CDR1 MDHEN, CDR2 SYDVKM. CDR3 length: 15 residues. The CDR3 region is CASGTGTGVNSPLHF. The CDR3 DNA reads as TGTGCCAGCGGGACCGGGACAGGGGTTAATTCACCCCTCCACTTT.

The chain employs TRBV5-1 and TRBJ2-5; D perhaps matches TRBD1 (6 bases). The CDR3 totals 15 residues. V was shortened by 4 bases and J by 1 base, with 14 bases between the two germline ends. Germline V gene sequence: CDR1 SGHRS, CDR2 YFSETQ. CDR3 region: CASSTQTGSQETQYF. The CDR3 nucleotides read TGCGCCAGCAGCACGCAAACAGGGTCCCAAGAGACCCAGTACTTC.

J is TRBJ2-5 and V is TRBV19, with 7 bases identical to TRBD1. Germline V CDR1 and CDR2: LNHDA, SQIVND (reference sequence). The CDR3 length is 14 residues. With V trimmed by 4 bases and J by 4 bases, 6 bases remained unmatched. The CDR3 sequence is CASSNGQVGETQYF. The CDR3 DNA follows: TGTGCCAGTAGTAACGGACAGGTTGGAGAGACCCAGTACTTC. The whole variable domain, filled in from reference TRBV19 and TRBJ2-5, reads DGGITQSPKYLFRKEGQNVTLSCEQNLNHDAMYWYRQDPGQGLRLIYYSQIVNDFQKGDIAEGYSVSREKKESFPLTVTSAQKNPTAFYLCASSNGQVGETQYFGPGTRLLVL.

This clone is a singleton in its sample. The chain links TRBV28 to TRBJ1-3; D gene ambiguous. Trimming cost V 6 bases and J 1 base, with 16 bases left between them. Germline V gene data show CDR1 as MDHEN and CDR2 as SYDVKM. The length of the CDR3 is 16 residues. CDR3 sequence reads: CASSLLRSGSGNTIYF. For the CDR3, the DNA is TGTGCCAGCAGCCTACTCAGGAGCGGGTCTGGAAACACCATATATTTT.

Comment on this clone: This CDR3 is also generated by other DNA sequences in the sample. This rearrangement joins TRBV9 to TRBJ1-2, with D perhaps TRBD1 (6 bases). The germline CDR1 and CDR2 sequences are SGDLS and YYNGEE. Trimming pared 3 bases from V and 4 bases from J, leaving 10 bases between. This CDR3 has 13 amino acids. The CDR3 loop reads CASSATGSYGYTF. CDR3 DNA sequence: TGTGCCAGCAGCGCCACAGGGTCCTATGGCTACACCTTC.

J is TRBJ2-3 and V is TRBV21-1; TRBD2 is the table's D call, not checked against the DNA. TRBV21-1 represents a pseudogene. The CDR3 has 16 amino acids. CDR3 DNA: TGTGCCAGCAGCTCCTCAGCGGGAGGGCCCGCAGATACGCAGTATTTT. This sequence encodes CASSSSAGGPADTQYF.

The chain has TRBV5-4 and TRBJ2-7, with TRBD2 matching 10 bases. Germline assignment: CDR1 SGHNT and CDR2 YYREEE (reference sequence). The J segment lost 5 bases and the V segment lost 2 bases, leaving 10 bases of the junction unmatched. The CDR3 has 16 residues. Here the CDR3 reads CASSFPQAGGLDEQYF. CDR3 nucleotide sequence: TGTGCCAGCAGCTTCCCTCAAGCGGGAGGGCTCGACGAGCAGTACTTC. Full variable domain (missing parts from reference TRBV5-4 and TRBJ2-7): ETGVTQSPTHLIKTRGQQVTLRCSSQSGHNTVSWYQQALGQGPQFIFQYYREEENGRGNFPPRFSGLQFPNYSSELNVNALELDDSALYLCASSFPQAGGLDEQYFGPGTRLTVT.

The rearrangement joins TRBV7-2 to TRBJ1-5; 7 bases fit TRBD1. The germline V gene encodes CDR1 SGHTA and CDR2 FQGNSA. Losses at the gene ends were 1 base for V and 6 bases for J; bases not matched to a gene: 0. The CDR3 loop spans 13 amino acids. The CDR3 nucleotides are TGTGCCAGCAGCTTAGACAGGGGTCAGCCCCAGCATTTT. This gives the protein CASSLDRGQPQHF. The full variable domain, completed using reference TRBV7-2 and TRBJ1-5, is GAGVSQSPSNKVTEKGKDVELRCDPISGHTALYWYRQSLGQGLEFLIYFQGNSAPDKSGLPSDRFSAERTGGSVSTLTIQRTQQEDSAVYLCASSLDRGQPQHFGDGTRLSIL.

The table lists this clone with a few counts. This sequence joins TRBV19 and TRBJ2-7; possible D gene TRBD2, 5 bases. This CDR3 has 15 amino acids. Per the germline V gene, CDR1 is LNHDA and CDR2 is SQIVND (reference sequence). V lost 5 bases to trimming and J lost 2 bases, with 16 bases between them. CDR3 nucleotide sequence: TGTGCCAGTAGTTCCGTGGGTCTAGCTGCCTACGAGCAGTACTTC. This gives the protein CASSSVGLAAYEQYF.

This clone has more than one count but fewer than ten. The rearrangement uses TRBV28 and TRBJ2-7, with 7 bases aligning to TRBD1. The CDR3 runs 16 residues. Trimming removed 6 bases from V and 3 bases from J; junction bases left unmatched: 14. CDR1 is MDHEN and CDR2 is SYDVKM in the germline V gene. The CDR3, as DNA: TGTGCCAGCAGCCGAGGACAGGTCCCCTACTACTACGAGCAGTACTTC. It translates to CASSRGQVPYYYEQYF.

The chain combines TRBV1 with TRBJ1-5; TRBD1 was called by the table and not checked on the DNA. TRBV1 is assigned pseudogene status. This CDR3 is built from 16 residues. The chain's CDR3 is CTSSRTGVSSNQPQHF. The CDR3 DNA reads as TGCACCAGCAGCCGGACAGGGGTTAGTAGCAATCAGCCCCAGCATTTT.

This rearrangement joins TRBV28 to TRBJ1-2; D unresolved. The germline gives CDR1 MDHEN, CDR2 SYDVKM. V lost 4 bases and J 1 base, leaving 10 bases between the germline ends. This CDR3 is 14 amino acids long. The CDR3 protein is CASSYRIVNYGYTF. CDR3 nucleotides: TGTGCCAGCAGTTATAGAATTGTTAACTATGGCTACACCTTC.

CDR3 in amino acids: CASSSGRSYSNQPQHF. The CDR3, as DNA: TGTGCCAGCAGTAGCGGACGGTCTTATAGCAATCAGCCCCAGCATTTT. The rearrangement uses TRBV2 and TRBJ1-5; D remains ambiguous. CDR1 and CDR2 (germline): SNHLY, FYNNEI. V lost 5 bases and J lost 0, with 14 bases in between. This CDR3 has 16 amino acids.

This chain connects TRBV27 to TRBJ1-1, with D uncertain. The CDR3 is made up of 15 amino acids. Germline CDR1 is MNHEY and CDR2 is SMNVEV (reference sequence). Trimming pared 3 bases from V and 4 bases from J, leaving 15 bases between. The CDR3 DNA is TGTGCCAGCAGTTTGTGGGGTGCCGGGGTCACTGAAGCTTTCTTT. This codes for CASSLWGAGVTEAFF.

This clone was picked up a small number of times. The chain joins TRBV11-2 to TRBJ2-5; 7 nucleotides match TRBD1. This CDR3 has 15 residues. Germline V gene sequence: CDR1 SGHAT, CDR2 FQNNGV. Trimming at V came to 1 base and at J to 0 bases, leaving 2 bases not matched to a gene. In DNA, the CDR3 is TGTGCCAGCAGCTTAGGGACAGGAGACCAAGAGACCCAGTACTTC. Its translation is CASSLGTGDQETQYF.

On this clone itself: An end of the junction does not agree with germline; a read error may underlie this. The genes are TRBV7-9 and TRBJ2-1; TRBD2 matches at 12 bases. Germline lookup yields CDR1 SEHNR and CDR2 FQNEAQ (reference sequence). The CDR3 extends over 17 amino acids. The CDR3 region has the DNA TGTGCCAGCAGCTTATATGGTCAATGGGCTAGCGGGAGGGATCTAGTCTTC. As protein: CASSLYGQWASGRDLVF.

This sequence joins TRBV11-2 and TRBJ2-7, with D perhaps matching TRBD1 (7 bases). V was trimmed by 1 base and J by 5 bases, leaving 24 bases between them. The V gene's germline CDR1 is SGHAT and CDR2 FQNNGV. The CDR3 runs to 18 residues. Here the CDR3 reads CASSLVKGAGPRGNEQYF. The CDR3 DNA sequence: TGTGCCAGCAGCTTAGTAAAGGGGGCGGGGCCCAGGGGGAACGAGCAGTACTTC. Full variable domain (remainder filled in from reference TRBV11-2 and TRBJ2-7): EAGVAQSPRYKIIEKRQSVAFWCNPISGHATLYWYQQILGQGPKLLIQFQNNGVVDDSQLPKDRFSAERLKGVDSTLKIQPAKLEDSAVYLCASSLVKGAGPRGNEQYFGPGTRLTVT.